This entry lists 10 T cell receptor beta chains sequenced from one sample in a study of type 1 regulatory T cells. MiXCR was run by TCRdb on the reads, yielding one entry per CDR3 protein. The table has tens of thousands of distinct CDR3 sequences, roughly two thirds seen once. No antigen is known for these receptors. What was sequenced was cultured T cells, either the whole culture or a sorted T cell fraction (not recorded which). The subset here: Tr1-enriched cell product generated in vitro against host alloantigens. The receptors stem from a human donor in good health.

The genes are TRBV11-3 and TRBJ2-2, with TRBD2 identical over 12 bases. Germline-derived CDR1 and CDR2 are SGHNT and YENEEA. The junction had 2 bases not matched to a gene; V was cut back by 5 bases and J by 1 base. The CDR3 contains 16 residues. The CDR3 DNA reads as TGTGCCAGCAGCGTACTAGCGGGGGGGAACACCGGGGAGCTGTTTTTT. Protein product: CASSVLAGGNTGELFF.

This clonotype was recorded once. This chain links TRBV3-1 with TRBJ1-1, with D maybe TRBD1 (5 bases). The germline V gene has CDR1 LGHDT and CDR2 YNNKEL (reference sequence). The CDR3 has 12 amino acids. The V end was cut by 3 bases, the J end by 7 bases, with 9 bases between. The DNA for the CDR3 is TGTGCCAGCAGCCACGGGGGGATTGAAGCTTTCTTT. Residues: CASSHGGIEAFF.

The CDR3: CASSQDITGTGIMNTEAFF. In DNA form, the CDR3 reads TGCGCCAGCAGCCAAGATATCACCGGGACAGGGATAATGAACACTGAAGCTTTCTTT. The chain links TRBV4-1 to TRBJ1-1, with TRBD1 matching over 9 bases. The V and J ends lost 0 bases and 0 bases, in that order; junction bases with no gene match: 11. This CDR3 has 19 amino acids. Germline V lookup: CDR1 MGHRA, CDR2 YSYEKL.

The chain is built from TRBV6-1 and TRBJ1-1; D may be TRBD1 (6 bases). The V end lost 4 bases, the J end lost 8 bases, and 20 bases lay between the germline ends. The CDR3 runs 15 residues. In germline, CDR1 is MNHNS, CDR2 SASEGT. This CDR3 reads CASSGYMGGSGEAFF. In DNA, the CDR3 is TGTGCCAGCAGTGGCTACATGGGGGGCTCGGGAGAAGCTTTCTTT.

The genes are TRBV18 and TRBJ1-1, with 8 bases lining up with TRBD1. This CDR3 comprises 14 residues. V lost 6 bases, J lost 0 bases, and 3 bases stayed unmatched. Germline CDR1 KGHSH, CDR2 LQKENI. The CDR3 DNA follows: TGTGCCAGCTCCCGACAGGGGATGAACACTGAAGCTTTCTTT. Protein product: CASSRQGMNTEAFF. The variable domain in full, completed from reference TRBV18 and TRBJ1-1, reads NAGVMQNPRHLVRRRGQEARLRCSPMKGHSHVYWYRQLPEEGLKFMVYLQKENIIDESGMPKERFSAEFPKEGPSILRIQQVVRGDSAAYFCASSRQGMNTEAFFGQGTRLTVV.

The chain is built from TRBV6-2 or TRBV6-3 and TRBJ2-5, with D perhaps TRBD1 or TRBD2 (6 bases each). The CDR3 contains 12 residues. Trimming cost V 6 bases and J 9 bases, with 14 bases left between them. CDR1 and CDR2 from the germline V gene are MNHEY and SVGEGT. The CDR3 loop is CASSQGGLAQYF. CDR3 in DNA: TGTGCCAGCAGCCAAGGGGGGCTGGCCCAGTACTTC.

The chain has TRBV18 and TRBJ2-2; D is ambiguous. The V end was cut by 1 base, the J end by 4 bases, with 7 bases between. The CDR3 is made up of 14 amino acids. CDR1 and CDR2 from the germline V gene are KGHSH and LQKENI. For the CDR3, the DNA is TGTGCCAGCTCACCACAACAGATCACCGGGGAGCTGTTTTTT. It is translated as CASSPQQITGELFF. The full variable domain, its missing parts supplied by reference TRBV18 and TRBJ2-2, is NAGVMQNPRHLVRRRGQEARLRCSPMKGHSHVYWYRQLPEEGLKFMVYLQKENIIDESGMPKERFSAEFPKEGPSILRIQQVVRGDSAAYFCASSPQQITGELFFGEGSRLTVL.

This rearrangement joins TRBV12-5 to TRBJ2-3; no clear D. The CDR3 covers 14 residues. The ends were cut back, 5 bases at V and 2 bases at J, with 11 bases in the middle. Germline V lookup: CDR1 LGHNT, CDR2 FRNRAP. As DNA, the CDR3 is TGTGCTAGTGGTCTCGGTCGGACCACAGATACGCAGTATTTT. It codes for CASGLGRTTDTQYF.

The chain employs TRBV5-4 and TRBJ2-2, with 10 bases lining up with TRBD2. Germline-derived CDR1 and CDR2 are SGHNT and YYREEE (reference sequence). J lost 5 bases, V lost 1 base, and 8 bases had no gene match. The CDR3 is 17 amino acids. CDR3 sequence reads: CASSLPAGGRGTGELFF. The CDR3 DNA sequence: TGTGCCAGCAGCTTGCCAGCGGGGGGGCGCGGGACCGGGGAGCTGTTTTTT.

The chain employs TRBV5-8 and TRBJ1-6; D not certain. V dropped 5 bases and J dropped 0 bases, with 6 bases sitting between them. The CDR3 has 14 residues. Germline CDR1 reads SGHTS; CDR2 reads YDEGEE. The DNA for the CDR3 is TGTGCCAGCAGACCGCGCTCCTATAATTCACCCCTCCACTTT. This codes for CASRPRSYNSPLHF. The variable domain in full, with the rest retrieved from reference TRBV5-8 and TRBJ1-6, is EAGVTQSPTHLIKTRGQQATLRCSPISGHTSVYWYQQALGLGLQFLLWYDEGEERNRGNFPPRFSGRQFPNYSSELNVNALELEDSALYLCASRPRSYNSPLHFGNGTRLTVT.